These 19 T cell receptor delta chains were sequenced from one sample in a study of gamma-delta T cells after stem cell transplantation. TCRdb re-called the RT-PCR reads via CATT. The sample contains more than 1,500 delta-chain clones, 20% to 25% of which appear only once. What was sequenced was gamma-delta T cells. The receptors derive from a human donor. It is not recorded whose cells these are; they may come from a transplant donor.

The CDR3 region is CACDRLGDSPYADKLIF. The CDR3 DNA reads as TGTGCCTGTGATAGACTGGGGGATTCACCGTACGCCGATAAACTCATCTTT. The chain recombines TRDV2 with TRDJ1; 10 bases align to TRDD3. Per germline, CDR1 GEAIGNYY and CDR2 EKD. V lost 4 bases and J lost 3; bases outside the gene matches: 13. The CDR3 covers 17 residues.

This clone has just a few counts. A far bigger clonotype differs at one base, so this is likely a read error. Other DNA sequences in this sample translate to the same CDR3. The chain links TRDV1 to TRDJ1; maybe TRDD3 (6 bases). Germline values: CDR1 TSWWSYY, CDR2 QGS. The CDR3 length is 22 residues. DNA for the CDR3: TGCGCTCTTGGGGCCCGCAGATTGTTCCCTCAAAACACGCGGGGATACACCGATAAACTCATCTTT. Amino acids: CALGARRLFPQNTRGYTDKLIF.

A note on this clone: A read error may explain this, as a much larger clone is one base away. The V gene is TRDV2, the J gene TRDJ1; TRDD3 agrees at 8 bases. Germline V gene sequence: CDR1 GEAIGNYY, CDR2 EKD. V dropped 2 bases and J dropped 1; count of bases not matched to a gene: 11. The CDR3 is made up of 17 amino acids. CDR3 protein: CACDIVLGAPVTDKLIF. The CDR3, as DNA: TGTGCCTGTGACATCGTACTGGGGGCCCCGGTCACCGATAAACTCATCTTT.

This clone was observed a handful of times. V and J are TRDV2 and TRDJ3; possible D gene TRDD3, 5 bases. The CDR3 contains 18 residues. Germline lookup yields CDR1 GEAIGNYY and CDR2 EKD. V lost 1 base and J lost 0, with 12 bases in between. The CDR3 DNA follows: TGTGCCTGTGACACTGCTGGGCCGAGCTCCTGGGACACCCGACAGATGTTTTTC. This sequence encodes CACDTAGPSSWDTRQMFF.

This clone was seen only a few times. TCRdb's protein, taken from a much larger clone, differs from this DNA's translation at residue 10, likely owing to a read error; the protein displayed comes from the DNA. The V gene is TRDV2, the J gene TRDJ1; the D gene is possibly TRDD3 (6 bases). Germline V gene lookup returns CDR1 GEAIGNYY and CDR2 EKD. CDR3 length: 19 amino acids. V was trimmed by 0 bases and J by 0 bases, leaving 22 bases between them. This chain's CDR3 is CACDTVRIAEGEYTDKLIF. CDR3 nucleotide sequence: TGTGCCTGTGACACCGTCCGTATTGCCGAGGGGGAGTACACCGATAAACTCATCTTT.

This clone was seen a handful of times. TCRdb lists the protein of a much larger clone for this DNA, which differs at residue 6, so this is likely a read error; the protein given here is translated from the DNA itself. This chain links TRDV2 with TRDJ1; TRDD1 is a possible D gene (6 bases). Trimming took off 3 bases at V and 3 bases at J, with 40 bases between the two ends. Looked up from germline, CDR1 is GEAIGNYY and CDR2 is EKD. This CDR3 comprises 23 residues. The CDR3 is CACDLIGGYGDLEIPLESDKLIF. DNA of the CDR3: TGTGCCTGTGACCTCATAGGAGGATATGGGGACCTCGAAATACCCTTAGAATCCGATAAACTCATCTTT.

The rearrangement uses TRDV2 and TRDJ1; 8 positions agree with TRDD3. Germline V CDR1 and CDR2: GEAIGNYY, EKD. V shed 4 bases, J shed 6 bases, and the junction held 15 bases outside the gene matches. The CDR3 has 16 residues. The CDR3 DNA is TGTGCCTGTGAGGCACTGGGGGCCCCGGGGCCCTATAAACTCATCTTT. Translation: CACEALGAPGPYKLIF.

In nucleotides, the CDR3 is TGTGCCTGTGACACCCTTAACCAAGCCAGATCACGGGGGGAGCAGACACCCACCGATAAACTCATCTTT. This codes for CACDTLNQARSRGEQTPTDKLIF. This chain joins TRDV2 and TRDJ1; D perhaps matches TRDD3 (6 bases). Germline V gene data show CDR1 as GEAIGNYY and CDR2 as EKD. There are 23 residues in the CDR3. V lost 0 bases and J lost 1, with 35 bases in between.

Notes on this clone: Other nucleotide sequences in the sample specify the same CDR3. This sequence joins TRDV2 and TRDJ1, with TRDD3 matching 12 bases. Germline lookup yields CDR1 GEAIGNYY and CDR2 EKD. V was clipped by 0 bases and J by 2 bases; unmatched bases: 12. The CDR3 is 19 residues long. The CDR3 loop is CACDTVFGLGDTRTDKLIF. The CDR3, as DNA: TGTGCCTGTGACACCGTGTTTGGACTGGGGGATACACGTACCGATAAACTCATCTTT.

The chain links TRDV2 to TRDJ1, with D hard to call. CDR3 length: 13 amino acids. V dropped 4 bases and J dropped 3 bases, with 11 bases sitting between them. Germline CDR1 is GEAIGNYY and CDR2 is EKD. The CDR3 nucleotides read TGTGCCTGTGATCGATTGGAACCCGATAAACTCATCTTT. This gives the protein CACDRLEPDKLIF.

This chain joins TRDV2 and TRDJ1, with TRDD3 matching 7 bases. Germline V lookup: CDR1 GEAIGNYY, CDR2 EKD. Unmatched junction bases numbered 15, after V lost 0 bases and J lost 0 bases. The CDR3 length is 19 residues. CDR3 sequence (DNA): TGTGCCTGTGACACCCTACTGGGGATAGCGGATAGAGACACCGATAAACTCATCTTT. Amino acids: CACDTLLGIADRDTDKLIF.

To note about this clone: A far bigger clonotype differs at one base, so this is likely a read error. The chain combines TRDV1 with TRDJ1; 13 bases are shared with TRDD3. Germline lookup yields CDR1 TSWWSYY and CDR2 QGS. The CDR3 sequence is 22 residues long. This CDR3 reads CAVGIRRLPPLTGGYGADKLIF. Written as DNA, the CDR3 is TGTGCTGTTGGAATCCGGCGCCTTCCCCCTCTTACTGGGGGATACGGGGCCGATAAACTCATCTTT.

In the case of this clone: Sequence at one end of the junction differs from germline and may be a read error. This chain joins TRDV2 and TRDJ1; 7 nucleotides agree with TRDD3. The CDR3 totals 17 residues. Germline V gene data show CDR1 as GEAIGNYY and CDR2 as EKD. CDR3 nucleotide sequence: TGTGCCTGTGACACATTACTGGGGACGGAGTACACCGATAAACTCATCTTC. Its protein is CACDTLLGTEYTDKLIF.

For the CDR3, the DNA is TGTGCCTGTGACACCAAATTTACTGGGGGATACGCTAGCTCCTGGGACACCCGACAGATGTTTTTC. Its protein product is CACDTKFTGGYASSWDTRQMFF. This chain uses TRDV2 with TRDJ3; TRDD3 matches at 13 bases. V lost 0 bases to trimming and J lost 0 bases; unmatched junction nucleotides: 10. In germline, CDR1 is GEAIGNYY, CDR2 EKD. This CDR3 comprises 22 residues.

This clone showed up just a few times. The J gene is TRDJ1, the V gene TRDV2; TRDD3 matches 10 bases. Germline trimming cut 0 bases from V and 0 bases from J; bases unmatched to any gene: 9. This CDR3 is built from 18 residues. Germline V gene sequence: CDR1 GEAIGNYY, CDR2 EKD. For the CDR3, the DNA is TGTGCCTGTGACACCGTTTCGGGGGGATACGGCTACACCGATAAACTCATCTTT. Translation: CACDTVSGGYGYTDKLIF.

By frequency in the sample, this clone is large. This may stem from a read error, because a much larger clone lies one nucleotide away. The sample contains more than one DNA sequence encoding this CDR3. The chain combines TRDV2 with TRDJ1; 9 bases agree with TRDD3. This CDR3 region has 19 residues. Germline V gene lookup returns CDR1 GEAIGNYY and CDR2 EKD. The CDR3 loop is CACDLVPTGDTSYTDNLIF. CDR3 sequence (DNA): TGTGCCTGTGACCTAGTTCCTACGGGGGATACCTCATACACCGATAACCTCATCTTT.

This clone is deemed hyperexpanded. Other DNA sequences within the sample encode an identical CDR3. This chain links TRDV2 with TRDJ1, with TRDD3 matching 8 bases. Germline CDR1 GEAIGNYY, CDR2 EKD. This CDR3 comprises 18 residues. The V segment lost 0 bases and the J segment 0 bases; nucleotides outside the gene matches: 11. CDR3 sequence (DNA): TGTGCCTGTGACACCGTAGCCTGGGGGACCACCTACACCGATAAACTCATCTTT. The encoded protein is CACDTVAWGTTYTDKLIF.

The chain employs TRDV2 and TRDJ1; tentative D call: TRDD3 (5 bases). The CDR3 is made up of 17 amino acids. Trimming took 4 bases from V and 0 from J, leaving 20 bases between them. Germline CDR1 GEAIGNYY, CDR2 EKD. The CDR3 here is CACDILVDSQYTDKLIF. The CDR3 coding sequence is TGTGCCTGTGATATACTGGTGGATTCACAGTACACCGATAAACTCATCTTT.

The CDR3 here is CACDTVSRDSLSSWDTRQMFF. The DNA for the CDR3 is TGTGCCTGTGACACCGTATCACGTGATTCCCTAAGCTCCTGGGACACCCGACAGATGTTTTTC. The rearrangement joins TRDV2 to TRDJ3, with unresolved D. V lost 0 bases, J lost 0 bases, and 20 bases lay in between. There are 21 residues in the CDR3. In germline, CDR1 is GEAIGNYY, CDR2 EKD.